This T cell receptor beta chain was sequenced in a study of shared clonotypes between healthy human individuals. Across the study: The composition of the donors was two women and a few men aged 18 to 49. Overall study results and limits: Sequencing depth was expected to influence donor clonotype sharing.

Healthy HIV-negative adults without recent acute infections or vaccinations served as donors. The unsorted PBMC replicate PCRs were performed with roughly 300 ng DNA, 25,000 to 30,000 T cell genomes. Profiled with immunoSEQ multiplex PCR; TCRdb holds only in-frame clones, not every one. In the table there are about 470,000 clones, 75% to 85% of which are singletons. On this clone: Its antigen is currently unknown.

This CDR3 is 13 amino acids long. The V gene lost 3 bases and the J gene lost 6 bases, with 11 bases spanning the gap. The germline CDR1 and CDR2 sequences are MNHEY and SMNVEV (reference sequence). The sequencing input was PBMCs. This clonotype was obtained from a woman aged 40 to 55 in good health. Some clones in this sample may be carry-over from other donors' samples. This chain connects TRBV27 to TRBJ1-1, with a weak D call TRBD1 (5 bases). The CDR3 loop is CASSFPGGAEAFF. CDR3 DNA: TGTGCCAGCAGTTTCCCCGGGGGGGCTGAAGCTTTCTTT.